This TCR beta chain was found in a study of blood T cell repertoires in COVID-19 (TCRdb year 2020). With respect to the entire study: Collaborator samples came from the United States, Italy and Spain and covered acute and convalescent phases of COVID-19. Samples came from the ongoing ImmuneRACE study (first 160 participants) plus 1,254 subjects from 6 global collaborators. The prospective study material was composed of cDNA or gDNA derived from T cells, B-cell-depleted T cells, or PBMCs. HLA class I and class II types, where available, came from metadata supplied by the sample provider rather than from assay-based typing. A freely available public database, intended as a resource for researchers studying the immune response to SARS-CoV-2, is where the repertoires were released. A de-identified subject ID, COVID-19 status, age in years and sex were almost always included in the sample metadata. Deeply sampled blood TCRbeta repertoires from subjects exposed to, actively infected with, or recovered from COVID-19 were included in the dataset.

The collaborating institutions used their own protocols to collect whole blood in K2EDTA tubes. For TCRbeta analysis, collaborator samples were shipped as frozen whole blood, as isolated PBMCs, or as DNA extracted from either sample type. The CDR1 and CDR2 encoded by the germline V gene (reference sequence) are LGHDT and YNNKEL. From the cysteine through the phenylalanine, the CDR3 covers 16 amino acids. Of all the DNA, just the CDR3 is kept, 48 bases in frame from base 1. V is clipped by 0 bases and J by 1 base, and the sequence between their germline boundaries is 12 bases long. Of note for this clone: Its antigen is still unknown. Base qualities are not recorded, but no much larger clone differs from it by a single base.

What the work shows at the level of the full study, not this receptor alone: The quantity of clinical and demographic metadata differed by source and by participant and was supplied without curation.

The immunoSEQ Assay, a bias-controlled multiplex PCR, was used to amplify TCRbeta CDR3 regions from genomic DNA. Per the source publication's procedure: Nucleated cell counts per sample were estimated from amplification of reference gene primers within the assay. To quantify the absolute abundance of each unique TCRbeta CDR3 rearrangement, sequence reads were collapsed and filtered. For each sample, productive Simpson clonality was calculated by taking the square root of Simpson's diversity index across productive rearrangements. TCRdb limited this immuneACCESS table to in-frame rearrangements with V and J called. A share of clones is missing; checked studies link under half to unresolved V genes, and the rest is unexplained. The DNA was the basis for D and trimming; V, J and clone size are from that table. This sample is represented by roughly 80,000 clones; about nine tenths of them were singletons. Jointly, the top ten make up approximately 9.7% of the sample.

Sequencing was done on a sample of peripheral blood. This TCR was sampled from a human donor in a cohort sampled during active COVID-19. Here the chain combines TRBV3-1 (or the pseudogene TRBV3-2) and TRBJ1-1; TRBD1 is perhaps the D gene, given 6 matching bases. The CDR3 amino acid sequence is: CASSQDSRGGNTEAFF. The sequenced DNA: TGTGCCAGCAGCCAAGATTCGAGGGGGGGGAACACTGAAGCTTTCTTT.